The following is a TCR beta chain sequence with its context. The target antigen is unknown. This entry belongs to a study of long-term antiretroviral therapy in people with HIV. Study outcomes and limitations: Despite increasing after ART, diversity remained lower than that of transplant donor controls.

The assay, immunoSEQ v3.0, was run at survey level. Per-sample targets for sequencing were roughly 40,000-55,000 T-cell genomes. The method was immunoSEQ multiplex PCR; TCRdb's version includes in-frame clones alone and lacks a portion of them. The sample includes 15,000 to 20,000 clones, approximately 75% of them seen just once. The United States was where all participants with HIV were treated. V lost 1 base and J 0 bases, leaving 9 bases between the germline ends. CDR1 SGHRS and CDR2 YFSETQ come from the germline V gene. The length of the CDR3 is 15 residues. The TCR comes from a man aged 18 to 29 with HIV. The chain links TRBV5-1 to TRBJ2-3; D not resolved. This specimen was unsorted PBMCs, taken 0.3 years after starting antiretroviral therapy. CDR3 DNA sequence: TGCGCCAGCAGCTTGCTCGGCCTCAGCACAGATACGCAGTATTTT. The encoded protein is CASSLLGLSTDTQYF.